The next 20 T cell receptor beta chains were all read from a single sample in a study of T cells expressing NK-cell markers. After re-calling the 5' RACE reads, TCRdb lists one entry per CDR3 protein, DNA absent. Across about 260,000 distinct CDR3 sequences, the top ten clones capture about 4.2% of the sample. Sequencing input: blood T cells: a sorted CD56 or NKG2C T cell subset, CD4+ or CD8+ T cells, or bulk PBMC T cells (not recorded which). The receptor source for this set is a woman between 18 and 70 years old in good health.

The rearrangement uses TRBV20-1 and TRBJ2-3; TCRdb's assignment of TRBD1 cannot be checked, as there is no DNA. CDR1 DFQATT and CDR2 SNEGSKA come from the germline V gene (reference sequence). There are 16 residues in the CDR3. CDR3: CSATNRLKGVTDTQYF.

J is TRBJ2-1 and V is TRBV28; TCRdb proposes TRBD2, but this gene call is untestable without DNA. This CDR3 comprises 15 residues. The germline V gene encodes CDR1 MDHEN and CDR2 SYDVKM. This chain's CDR3 is CASSTSGTSSNEQFF.

The chain has TRBV18 and TRBJ2-5. CDR3 length: 13 amino acids. The germline CDR1 and CDR2 sequences are KGHSH and LQKENI. CDR3: CASSPLERQTQYF.

The V call is TRBV19, the J call TRBJ2-7. Per germline, CDR1 LNHDA and CDR2 SQIVND (reference sequence). The CDR3 has 14 amino acids. CDR3: CASSIVSNSYEQYF.

The chain joins TRBV18 to TRBJ1-1. CDR1 is KGHSH, CDR2 LQKENI, per germline. The CDR3 length is 14 residues. CDR3 protein: CASSPPGRNTEAFF. The full variable domain, in which reference TRBV18 and TRBJ1-1 provide the parts outside the CDR3, is NAGVMQNPRHLVRRRGQEARLRCSPMKGHSHVYWYRQLPEEGLKFMVYLQKENIIDESGMPKERFSAEFPKEGPSILRIQQVVRGDSAAYFCASSPPGRNTEAFFGQGTRLTVV.

J is TRBJ1-2 and V is TRBV4-1. CDR3 size: 13 residues. The germline V gene has CDR1 MGHRA and CDR2 YSYEKL. The CDR3 sequence is CASSPLGGDGYTF.

Here the CDR3 reads CASSLVPTGGSDTQYF. V and J are TRBV7-2 and TRBJ2-3; the TCRdb D gene call, TRBD1, has no DNA to confirm it. Germline V lookup: CDR1 SGHTA, CDR2 FQGNSA. The CDR3 consists of 16 residues.

The chain has TRBV15 and TRBJ2-5. The CDR3 extends over 14 amino acids. Germline V gene sequence: CDR1 LNHNV, CDR2 YYDKDF (reference sequence). The CDR3 reads CATSRELTEETQYF.

V usage is TRBV12-5 and J usage is TRBJ2-7. Germline V gene sequence: CDR1 LGHNT, CDR2 FRNRAP. This CDR3 is built from 12 residues. CDR3 region: CASGLDGYEQYF.

The chain employs TRBV20-1 and TRBJ2-3; TCRdb's D call of TRBD1 is untestable without DNA. This CDR3 is built from 15 residues. Germline CDR1 and CDR2: DFQATT and SNEGSKA (reference sequence). The CDR3 sequence is CSASRGFGGTDTQYF.

The chain couples TRBV3-1 to TRBJ2-1; TCRdb designates TRBD1, a call that cannot be tested without DNA. The CDR3 totals 15 residues. Per germline, CDR1 LGHDT and CDR2 YNNKEL (reference sequence). CDR3 in amino acids: CASSQPKGSYNEQFF.

The genes are TRBV27 and TRBJ2-5; TCRdb proposes TRBD1, but this gene call is untestable without DNA. The germline V gene has CDR1 MNHEY and CDR2 SMNVEV (reference sequence). This CDR3 has 13 residues. CDR3 region: CASSLGWGETQYF.

The gene calls are TRBV5-1 and TRBJ2-5; the TCRdb call, TRBD1, lacks DNA for checking. The germline CDR1 and CDR2 sequences are SGHRS and YFSETQ. The CDR3 loop spans 16 amino acids. This CDR3 reads CASSLVHRGSEETQYF.

The rearrangement joins TRBV12-3 or TRBV12-4 to TRBJ2-5; the TCRdb D gene call, TRBD1, has no DNA to confirm it. The CDR3 is 15 amino acids. The chain's CDR3 is CASSRRTGGGETQYF.

This chain links TRBV12-3 or TRBV12-4 with TRBJ2-5. The CDR3 covers 13 residues. The CDR3 is CASTQSHQETQYF.

CDR3 loop: CASSQEPSGVREQFF. The rearrangement uses TRBV4-3 and TRBJ2-1; the TRBD2 assignment by TCRdb is unverifiable without DNA. CDR1 LGHNA and CDR2 YSLEER come from the germline V gene. The CDR3 runs to 15 residues.

The chain joins TRBV11-2 to TRBJ2-1; the D call from TCRdb, TRBD2, cannot be confirmed without DNA. From germline, CDR1 is SGHAT and CDR2 FQNNGV. The length of the CDR3 is 20 residues. The CDR3 region is CASSLDTFRSGASSYNEQFF.

The chain links TRBV21-1 to TRBJ2-1; TCRdb designates TRBD2, a call that cannot be tested without DNA. TRBV21-1 is a recognized pseudogene. The CDR3 contains 15 residues. The CDR3 reads CARLPGLAPYNEQFF.

The V and J genes are TRBV6-1 and TRBJ1-5. Germline V lookup: CDR1 MNHNS, CDR2 SASEGT. This CDR3 region has 15 residues. The CDR3 region is CASSWGTALRQPQHF.

The chain's CDR3 is CASSQDQETQYF. The V gene is TRBV3-1, the J gene TRBJ2-5. Germline values: CDR1 LGHDT, CDR2 YNNKEL (reference sequence). The CDR3 covers 12 residues.